These 29 T cell receptor beta chains share one sample of origin, sequenced in a study of cytomegalovirus exposure and HLA in healthy donors. The PCR had 60 Vbeta and 13 Jbeta primers. The data were produced by immunoSEQ multiplex PCR, yet TCRdb's version contains in-frame clones alone and is incomplete. The sample consists of around 100,000 clones, 60% to 75% of them appearing once. The sample comprised PBMCs. The receptors shown here come from a man aged 35-49 years in good health and CMV-seropositive.

This clone has more than one count but fewer than ten. V usage is TRBV15 and J usage is TRBJ1-1; TRBD1 is a possible D gene (6 bases). Trimming cost V 5 bases and J 7 bases, with 11 bases left between them. Germline loops: CDR1 LNHNV, CDR2 YYDKDF (reference sequence). The CDR3 sequence is 12 residues long. CDR3 loop: CATSGDNLEAFF. CDR3 in DNA: TGTGCCACCAGCGGGGACAACCTTGAAGCTTTCTTT.

The table lists this clone with a few counts. The chain carries TRBV19 and TRBJ2-7; TRBD1 matches at 9 bases. The V and J ends lost 7 bases and 2 bases, in that order; junction bases with no gene match: 6. Germline loops: CDR1 LNHDA, CDR2 SQIVND (reference sequence). The CDR3 has 14 amino acids. CDR3 DNA: TGTGCCAGTACCGACAGGGGGAACACCTACGAGCAGTACTTC. Its protein product is CASTDRGNTYEQYF. Full variable domain (remainder filled in from reference TRBV19 and TRBJ2-7): DGGITQSPKYLFRKEGQNVTLSCEQNLNHDAMYWYRQDPGQGLRLIYYSQIVNDFQKGDIAEGYSVSREKKESFPLTVTSAQKNPTAFYLCASTDRGNTYEQYFGPGTRLTVT.

This chain uses TRBV5-6 with TRBJ1-1, with D uncertain. The CDR3 is 14 amino acids. V lost 2 bases and J 1 base, leaving 9 bases between the germline ends. Germline V gene lookup returns CDR1 SGHDT and CDR2 YYEEEE. The CDR3 protein is CASSLPGGNTEAFF. In DNA, the CDR3 is TGTGCCAGCAGCTTACCGGGAGGGAACACTGAAGCTTTCTTT.

V usage is TRBV9 and J usage is TRBJ1-2; no clear D. Germline CDR1 reads SGDLS; CDR2 reads YYNGEE. This CDR3 contains 15 residues. V was shortened by 0 bases and J by 0 bases, with 9 bases between the two germline ends. The CDR3: CASSVDLGANYGYTF. The DNA of the CDR3 is TGTGCCAGCAGCGTAGACCTCGGAGCTAACTATGGCTACACCTTC.

The rearrangement uses TRBV28 and TRBJ2-3, with D perhaps matching TRBD1 (6 bases). Germline CDR1 is MDHEN and CDR2 is SYDVKM. The CDR3 sequence is 13 residues long. Trimming took off 7 bases at V and 5 bases at J, with 13 bases between the two ends. In nucleotides, the CDR3 is TGTGCCAGCAATAAGGGGGTCCAAGATACGCAGTATTTT. As protein: CASNKGVQDTQYF.

Only a few counts were recorded for this clone. The rearrangement joins TRBV6-5 to TRBJ2-5; D might be TRBD2 (7 bases). The end of the DNA is better explained by TRBJ2-7, so the J call may be wrong. Per germline, CDR1 MNHEY and CDR2 SVGAGI. This CDR3 region has 15 residues. Here the CDR3 reads CASSYSRNREGEQYF. CDR3 nucleotides: TGTGCCAGCAGTTACTCGAGGAACAGGGAGGGCGAGCAGTACTTC.

Only a few counts were recorded for this clone. The rearrangement joins TRBV7-9 to TRBJ1-4; D remains unclear. Germline V gives CDR1 SEHNR, CDR2 FQNEAQ (reference sequence). The CDR3 is made up of 13 amino acids. The V and J ends lost 8 bases and 2 bases respectively, with 9 bases between them. CDR3 in DNA: TGTGCCAGCCCGGGTGAGACTAATGAAAAACTGTTTTTT. It yields the protein CASPGETNEKLFF.

This chain joins TRBV6-1 and TRBJ2-1; weak D call: TRBD2 (6 bases). The germline CDR1 and CDR2 sequences are MNHNS and SASEGT. V dropped 0 bases and J dropped 4 bases, with 16 bases sitting between them. The CDR3 contains 17 residues. CDR3 residues: CASSEAAAGLLYNEQFF. The DNA of the CDR3 is TGTGCCAGCAGTGAAGCGGCAGCCGGACTACTTTACAATGAGCAGTTCTTC.

The chain uses TRBV2 and TRBJ1-2; D not resolved. Germline CDR1 and CDR2: SNHLY and FYNNEI. The CDR3 is made up of 10 amino acids. V was clipped by 4 bases and J by 11 bases, with 8 bases between them. CDR3 nucleotides: TGTGCCAGCAGTGGTCAGGTATACACCTTC. Its translation: CASSGQVYTF.

V gene TRBV18 combines with J gene TRBJ1-5; D call uncertain. The CDR3 runs to 14 residues. Germline values: CDR1 KGHSH, CDR2 LQKENI. Trimming left V 2 bases short and J 1 base short, with 6 bases between. CDR3 sequence reads: CASSPGESNQPQHF. CDR3 bases: TGTGCCAGCTCACCAGGGGAGAGCAATCAGCCCCAGCATTTT.

The chain carries TRBV7-6 and TRBJ2-5; TRBD2 is a possible D gene (5 bases). Between the trimmed V and J ends, which lost 7 bases and 4 bases, there was a span of 22 bases. The germline gives CDR1 SGHVS, CDR2 FNYEAQ. This CDR3 has 16 amino acids. In DNA form, the CDR3 reads TGTGCCAGCACCCAAACGAGGCAGCGTGGAGGAGAGACCCAGTACTTC. Its protein is CASTQTRQRGGETQYF.

This chain joins TRBV7-2 and TRBJ2-3, with a tentative D call TRBD1 (7 bases). CDR1 and CDR2 from the germline V gene are SGHTA and FQGNSA. This CDR3 has 15 residues. The V gene lost 5 bases and the J gene lost 5 bases, with 17 bases spanning the gap. CDR3 in amino acids: CASSPRAQGGDTQYF. CDR3 coding DNA: TGTGCCAGCAGCCCCAGGGCTCAGGGGGGAGATACGCAGTATTTT.

The rearrangement joins TRBV4-2 to TRBJ1-2; the D is unclear. V lost 0 bases and J 2 bases, leaving 7 bases between the germline ends. Germline CDR1 LGHNA, CDR2 YNFKEQ. The CDR3 is 14 amino acids. The CDR3 protein is CASSQDAENYGYTF. The CDR3 DNA follows: TGTGCCAGCAGCCAAGATGCCGAGAACTATGGCTACACCTTC.

This sequence joins TRBV4-1 and TRBJ2-1; 11 bases match TRBD2. CDR1 is MGHRA, CDR2 YSYEKL, per germline. The CDR3 is 15 residues long. Trimming cost V 4 bases and J 7 bases; bases outside gene matches: 6. The CDR3 reads CASSLVLAGDNEQFF. CDR3 sequence (DNA): TGCGCCAGCAGCCTCGTACTAGCGGGAGATAATGAGCAGTTCTTC.

This rearrangement joins TRBV29-1 to TRBJ1-2; D is possibly TRBD1 (6 bases). The CDR3 extends over 12 amino acids. V was pared by 5 bases and J by 0 bases, with 7 bases between. Germline CDR1 is SQVTM and CDR2 is ANQGSEA. In DNA form, the CDR3 reads TGCAGCGTTCAGGGGTCTAACTATGGCTACACCTTC. Protein: CSVQGSNYGYTF.

The chain couples TRBV7-3 to TRBJ1-2; 8 bases are shared with TRBD1. The germline CDR1 and CDR2 sequences are SGHTA and FQGTGA. This CDR3 comprises 17 residues. Trimming cost V 5 bases and J 4 bases; bases outside gene matches: 15. CDR3 protein: CASSARPPRQGRYGYTF. The CDR3 DNA is TGTGCCAGCAGCGCGCGACCTCCCCGACAGGGGCGCTATGGCTACACCTTC.

This clone was seen ten or more times. The chain uses TRBV19 and TRBJ2-2, with a weak D call TRBD1 (6 bases). The CDR3 spans 14 residues. Germline CDR1 LNHDA, CDR2 SQIVND (reference sequence). V was clipped by 11 bases and J by 1 base, with 14 bases between them. The DNA of the CDR3 is TGTGCCGCCGAGGAGACAGGGAACACCGGGGAGCTGTTTTTT. As protein: CAAEETGNTGELFF. Using reference TRBV19 and TRBJ2-2 for the parts outside the CDR3, the full variable domain is DGGITQSPKYLFRKEGQNVTLSCEQNLNHDAMYWYRQDPGQGLRLIYYSQIVNDFQKGDIAEGYSVSREKKESFPLTVTSAQKNPTAFYLCAAEETGNTGELFFGEGSRLTVL.

The rearrangement joins TRBV7-3 to TRBJ2-4; 9 nucleotides align to TRBD1. The CDR3 runs 14 residues. Germline V CDR1 and CDR2: SGHTA, FQGTGA. Trimming cost V 4 bases and J 8 bases; bases outside gene matches: 6. The CDR3 coding sequence is TGTGCCAGCAGCTCGGGACAGGGTGCGGACATTCAGTACTTC. Residues: CASSSGQGADIQYF.

The J gene is TRBJ2-1, the V gene TRBV28, with TRBD2 matching 10 bases. Germline values: CDR1 MDHEN, CDR2 SYDVKM. With 5 bases clipped from V and 3 bases from J, the junction kept 10 bases outside the gene matches. The CDR3 covers 17 residues. As DNA, the CDR3 is TGTGCCAGCAGTCCAACTGCCGGGACTAGCGTCTACAATGAGCAGTTCTTC. This gives the protein CASSPTAGTSVYNEQFF.

The chain carries TRBV6-5 and TRBJ2-5; 8 nucleotides match TRBD1. The CDR3 contains 14 residues. The junction had 6 bases not matched to a gene; V was cut back by 2 bases and J by 7 bases. The germline V gene has CDR1 MNHEY and CDR2 SVGAGI. In DNA, the CDR3 is TGTGCCAGCAGTTACGACAGGGGACCAGGGACCCAGTACTTC. This translates into CASSYDRGPGTQYF.

The rearrangement uses TRBV9 and TRBJ2-3; the D is unclear. Germline V gene data show CDR1 as SGDLS and CDR2 as YYNGEE. The CDR3 has 14 residues. The V end was cut by 4 bases, the J end by 3 bases, with 12 bases between. CDR3 protein: CASSPGPRTDTQYF. The CDR3 DNA reads as TGTGCCAGCAGCCCAGGCCCCAGGACAGATACGCAGTATTTT.

Here the CDR3 reads CASSLTAKFYGYTF. Written as DNA, the CDR3 is TGTGCCAGCAGCCTGACAGCTAAATTCTATGGCTACACCTTC. The rearrangement links TRBV11-2 to TRBJ1-2; D may be TRBD1 (5 bases). This CDR3 spans 14 amino acids. V lost 5 bases and J 4 bases, leaving 14 bases between the germline ends. The V gene's germline CDR1 is SGHAT and CDR2 FQNNGV.

J is TRBJ2-3 and V is TRBV5-4; D is perhaps TRBD2 (5 bases). This CDR3 spans 15 amino acids. V was cut by 0 bases and J by 3 bases, with 11 bases left in between. Germline assignment: CDR1 SGHNT and CDR2 YYREEE (reference sequence). The CDR3 loop is CASSLAQEETDTQYF. Written as DNA, the CDR3 is TGTGCCAGCAGCTTGGCTCAGGAGGAAACAGATACGCAGTATTTT.

V gene TRBV4-2 combines with J gene TRBJ2-3; TRBD2 agrees at 7 bases. The J segment lost 2 bases and the V segment lost 4 bases, leaving 9 bases of the junction unmatched. The CDR3 has 16 amino acids. Germline V gene lookup returns CDR1 LGHNA and CDR2 YNFKEQ. The CDR3 nucleotides are TGTGCCAGCAGCCGCAAAGCTGGGACTAACACAGATACGCAGTATTTT. It encodes CASSRKAGTNTDTQYF.

This sequence joins TRBV18 and TRBJ2-1, with D possibly matching TRBD1 (6 bases). The V end was cut by 8 bases, the J end by 4 bases, with 9 bases between. The CDR3 has 12 residues. Germline-derived CDR1 and CDR2 are KGHSH and LQKENI. CDR3 DNA sequence: TGTGCCAGCGAACAGGGTTACAATGAGCAGTTCTTC. Its translation: CASEQGYNEQFF.

This sequence joins TRBV5-6 and TRBJ2-5; D is unresolved. The CDR3 spans 11 residues. Germline assignment: CDR1 SGHDT and CDR2 YYEEEE. V was pared by 7 bases and J by 2 bases, with 6 bases between. The CDR3 loop reads CASAAQETQYF. The DNA of the CDR3 is TGTGCCAGCGCAGCGCAAGAGACCCAGTACTTC. The full variable domain, with the rest looked up from reference TRBV5-6 and TRBJ2-5, is DAGVTQSPTHLIKTRGQQVTLRCSPKSGHDTVSWYQQALGQGPQFIFQYYEEEERQRGNFPDRFSGHQFPNYSSELNVNALLLGDSALYLCASAAQETQYFGPGTRLLVL.

The chain combines TRBV18 with TRBJ1-2; unclear D gene. Germline values: CDR1 KGHSH, CDR2 LQKENI. This CDR3 has 14 residues. Trimming pared 3 bases from V and 2 bases from J, leaving 10 bases between. DNA of the CDR3: TGTGCCAGCTCACCCTCGGGGAGCAACTATGGCTACACCTTC. It is translated as CASSPSGSNYGYTF.

This clone has a single count. V and J are TRBV6-5 and TRBJ1-4; 8 bases agree with TRBD1. Germline CDR1 MNHEY, CDR2 SVGAGI. With V trimmed by 2 bases and J by 8 bases, 10 bases remained unmatched. The CDR3 consists of 16 residues. CDR3: CASSYTRGQGREKLFF. CDR3 nucleotides: TGTGCCAGCAGTTACACCCGTGGACAGGGCCGGGAAAAACTGTTTTTT.

The sample holds a few counts of this clone. In nucleotides, the CDR3 is TGTGCCAGCAGCCGGACAGGGGCCAACGTCCTGACTTTC. It codes for CASSRTGANVLTF. The V call is TRBV7-9, the J call TRBJ2-6; D may be TRBD1 (5 bases). The CDR3 extends over 13 amino acids. From germline, CDR1 is SEHNR and CDR2 FQNEAQ (reference sequence). V lost 5 bases and J 4 bases, leaving 6 bases between the germline ends. Drawing the rest from reference TRBV7-9 and TRBJ2-6, the complete variable domain is DTGVSQNPRHKITKRGQNVTFRCDPISEHNRLYWYRQTLGQGPEFLTYFQNEAQLEKSRLLSDRFSAERPKGSFSTLEIQRTEQGDSAMYLCASSRTGANVLTFGAGSRLTVL.